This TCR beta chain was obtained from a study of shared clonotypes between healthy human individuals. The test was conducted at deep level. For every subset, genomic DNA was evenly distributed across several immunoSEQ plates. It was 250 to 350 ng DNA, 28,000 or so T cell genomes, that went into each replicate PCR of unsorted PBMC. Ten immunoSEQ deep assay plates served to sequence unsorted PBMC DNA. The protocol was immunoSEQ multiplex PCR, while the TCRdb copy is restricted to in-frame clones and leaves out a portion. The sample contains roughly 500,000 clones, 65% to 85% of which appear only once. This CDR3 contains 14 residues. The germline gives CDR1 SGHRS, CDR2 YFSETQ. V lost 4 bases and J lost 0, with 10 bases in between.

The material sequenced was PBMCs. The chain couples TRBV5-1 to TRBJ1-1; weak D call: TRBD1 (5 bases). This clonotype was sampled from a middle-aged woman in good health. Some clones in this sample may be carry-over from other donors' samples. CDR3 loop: CASSIGTVNTEAFF. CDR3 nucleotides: TGCGCCAGCAGCATAGGGACCGTGAACACTGAAGCTTTCTTT. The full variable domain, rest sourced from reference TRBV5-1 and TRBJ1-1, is KAGVTQTPRYLIKTRGQQVTLSCSPISGHRSVSWYQQTPGQGLQFLFEYFSETQRNKGNFPGRFSGRQFSNSRSEMNVSTLELGDSALYLCASSIGTVNTEAFFGQGTRLTVV.